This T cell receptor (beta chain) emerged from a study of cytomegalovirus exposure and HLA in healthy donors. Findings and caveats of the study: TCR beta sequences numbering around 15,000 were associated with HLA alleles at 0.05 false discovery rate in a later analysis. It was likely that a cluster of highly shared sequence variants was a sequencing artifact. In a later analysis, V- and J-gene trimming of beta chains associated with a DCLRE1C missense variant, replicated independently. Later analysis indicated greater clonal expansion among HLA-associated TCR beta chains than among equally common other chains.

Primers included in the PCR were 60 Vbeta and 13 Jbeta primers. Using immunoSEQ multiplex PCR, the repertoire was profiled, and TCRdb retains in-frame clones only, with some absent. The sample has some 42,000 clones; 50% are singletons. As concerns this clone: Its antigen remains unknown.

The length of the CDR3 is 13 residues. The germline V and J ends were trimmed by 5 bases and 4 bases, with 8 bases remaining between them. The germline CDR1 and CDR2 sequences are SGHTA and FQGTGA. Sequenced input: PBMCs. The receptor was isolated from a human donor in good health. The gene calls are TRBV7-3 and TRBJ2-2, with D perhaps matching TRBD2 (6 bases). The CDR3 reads CASSLSGTGELFF. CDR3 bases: TGTGCCAGCAGCCTTAGCGGCACCGGGGAGCTGTTTTTT. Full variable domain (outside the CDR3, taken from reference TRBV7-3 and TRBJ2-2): GAGVSQTPSNKVTEKGKYVELRCDPISGHTALYWYRQSLGQGPEFLIYFQGTGAADDSGLPNDRFFAVRPEGSVSTLKIQRTERGDSAVYLCASSLSGTGELFFGEGSRLTVL.